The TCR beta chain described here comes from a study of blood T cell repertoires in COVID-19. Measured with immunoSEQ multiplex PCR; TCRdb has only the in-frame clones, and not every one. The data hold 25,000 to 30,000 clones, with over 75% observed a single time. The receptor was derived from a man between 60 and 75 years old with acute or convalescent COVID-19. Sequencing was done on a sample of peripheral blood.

The CDR3 loop is CASSIHGTGVQNYGYTF. Here the CDR3 DNA reads TGTGCCAGTAGTATCCACGGGACAGGGGTCCAGAACTATGGCTACACCTTC. This sequence joins TRBV19 and TRBJ1-2, with 10 bases identical to TRBD1. The CDR3 sequence is 17 residues long. Germline V CDR1 and CDR2: LNHDA, SQIVND (reference sequence). V lost 3 bases and J lost 2; bases outside the gene matches: 9.